The next 4 T cell receptor beta chains were all read from a single sample in a study of shared clonotypes between healthy human individuals. Here immunoSEQ multiplex PCR was the method, and the copy in TCRdb shows in-frame clones only, minus some. The sample holds 2.3 million or so clones, approximately 95% seen once. Sequencing was performed on naive CD4+ T cells from PBMCs. Subset indicated: CD45RA+ positively selected. The receptors were sampled from a man younger than 35 in good health. Some clones in this sample may be carry-over from other donors' samples.

This sequence joins TRBV5-1 and TRBJ2-7; 13 bases are a match to TRBD2. The CDR3 sequence is 15 residues long. J gave up 6 bases and V 2 bases, and 5 bases lay outside the gene matches. Germline-derived CDR1 and CDR2 are SGHRS and YFSETQ. The CDR3 coding sequence is TGCGCCAGCAGCTTCTCCGGGACTAGCGGGACCGAGCAGTACTTC. It translates to CASSFSGTSGTEQYF.

The table lists this clone with a count of one. This sequence joins TRBV12-5 and TRBJ2-2, with 8 nucleotides matching TRBD1. V lost 7 bases to trimming and J lost 2 bases; unmatched junction nucleotides: 6. In germline, CDR1 is LGHNT, CDR2 FRNRAP. The CDR3 extends over 15 amino acids. DNA of the CDR3: TGTGCTAGTGCCCGGGGACAGGTCAACACCGGGGAGCTGTTTTTT. Its protein product is CASARGQVNTGELFF.

In this sample, this clone turned up once. The J gene is TRBJ1-5, the V gene TRBV19, with TRBD1 as a possible D gene (6 bases). Germline V gene data show CDR1 as LNHDA and CDR2 as SQIVND (reference sequence). V was pared by 3 bases and J by 4 bases, with 16 bases between. The CDR3 is 16 amino acids. The CDR3 region has the DNA TGTGCCAGTAGTATCGGACAGAGCCGGTGGAATCAGCCCCAGCATTTT. Translation gives CASSIGQSRWNQPQHF.

This chain connects TRBV28 to TRBJ1-5; 7 positions agree with TRBD1. Germline V lookup: CDR1 MDHEN, CDR2 SYDVKM. The CDR3 loop spans 15 amino acids. Losses at the gene ends were 5 bases for V and 6 bases for J; bases not matched to a gene: 10. The CDR3 spells CASSLQGGGPQPQHF. In DNA, the CDR3 is TGTGCCAGCAGTCTGCAGGGGGGAGGCCCTCAGCCCCAGCATTTT. The whole variable domain, filled in from reference TRBV28 and TRBJ1-5, reads DVKVTQSSRYLVKRTGEKVFLECVQDMDHENMFWYRQDPGLGLRLIYFSYDVKMKEKGDIPEGYSVSREKKERFSLILESASTNQTSMYLCASSLQGGGPQPQHFGDGTRLSIL.